This TCR beta chain was sequenced in a study of T-cell memory formation after mild COVID-19. TCRdb processed the 5' RACE reads anew with MiXCR; each CDR3 protein has one entry. The sample contains roughly 600,000 distinct CDR3 sequences, about a sixth of which appear only once. Trimming pared 2 bases from V and 5 bases from J, leaving 10 bases between. Per the germline V gene, CDR1 is KGHSH and CDR2 is LQKENI. The CDR3 is 13 residues long. A few counts support this clonotype. This clonotype was sampled from an adult woman who had mild COVID-19 (a few samples of this study predate the infection). Cell type and time point are not known. The chain has TRBV18 and TRBJ2-7; D not certain. Sequenced sample: PBMCs or a T cell subset sorted from them (not recorded which). The CDR3 is CASSPFDGHEQYF. CDR3 in DNA: TGTGCCAGCTCACCATTCGATGGCCACGAGCAGTACTTC.